This TCR beta chain was identified during a study of T cell responses to AZD1222 COVID-19 vaccine. Second doses at about 4 or about 12 weeks were pooled. The germline V gene encodes CDR1 SGHNT and CDR2 YENEEA. The CDR3 loop spans 14 amino acids. The ends lost 4 bases at V and 4 bases at J; junction bases unmatched: 3. General study findings and limits: Sampling that yielded the repertoires occurred only after the peak T cell response. Spike-specific TCRs gained breadth and depth after people received two AZD1222 doses. Clonal diversity may have been underestimated, and the donors were mostly white British, with more females than males.

TCRdb's table, derived via immunoSEQ multiplex PCR, lists solely in-frame clones and lacks some. This sample yields 130,000 or so clones, of which about 93% are seen a single time; approximately 4.3% belongs to the top ten. Concerning this clone: Its matching antigen is unknown.

Sequencing used peripheral blood, obtained 28 days after the second AZD1222 dose. The TCR originated in an adult who received the AZD1222 COVID-19 vaccine. The gene calls are TRBV11-3 and TRBJ2-2, with TRBD2 matching over 7 bases. The CDR3 DNA sequence: TGTGCCAGCAGCTCACGGACTAGCACCGGGGAGCTGTTTTTT. It is translated as CASSSRTSTGELFF.